Listed below are T cell receptor beta chains from one sample, sequenced in a study of shared clonotypes between healthy human individuals. Only in-frame clones appear in the TCRdb table, and some are missing; sequencing was by immunoSEQ multiplex PCR. The profile shows hundreds of thousands of clones, 96% of them singletons. The specimen sequenced was naive CD8+ T cells sorted from blood. The receptors shown here come from a man aged 25 to 45 in good health. Each CDR3 is given with its conserved first and last residue. Each record gives: J gene, V gene, clone size, D gene, CDR3 length, CDR3 protein, CDR3 DNA. D genes are given only for firm matches. Clone size appears in some rows only: once, few, many, or a class for an expanded clone.

j_gene: TRBJ2-3
v_gene: TRBV7-3
abundance: -
d_gene: -
len: 14
CDR3aa: CASSLTSEIDTQYF
CDR3nt: TGTGCCAGCAGCTTAACTTCGGAAATCGATACGCAGTATTTT

j_gene: TRBJ2-7
v_gene: TRBV10-3
abundance: -
d_gene: -
len: 15
CDR3aa: CAISESISVSYEQYF
CDR3nt: TGTGCCATCAGTGAGTCGATAAGCGTCTCCTACGAGCAGTACTTC

j_gene: TRBJ1-4
v_gene: TRBV27
abundance: -
d_gene: TRBD1
len: 18
CDR3aa: CASSTTGKAYPYVEKLFF
CDR3nt: TGTGCCAGCAGTACGACAGGGAAAGCCTATCCATATGTTGAAAAACTGTTTTTT

j_gene: TRBJ2-5
v_gene: TRBV7-8
abundance: -
d_gene: -
len: 14
CDR3aa: CASSLITDQETQYF
CDR3nt: TGTGCCAGCAGCTTAATAACAGACCAAGAGACCCAGTACTTC

j_gene: TRBJ1-4
v_gene: TRBV6-5
abundance: -
d_gene: -
len: 15
CDR3aa: CASSYSLQSNEKLFF
CDR3nt: TGTGCCAGCAGTTACTCGCTCCAGAGCAATGAAAAACTGTTTTTT

j_gene: TRBJ2-1
v_gene: TRBV12-5
abundance: once
d_gene: TRBD1
len: 16
CDR3aa: CASGLQTGGGYNEQFF
CDR3nt: TGTGCTAGTGGTTTGCAAACAGGGGGCGGCTACAATGAGCAGTTCTTC

j_gene: TRBJ2-5
v_gene: TRBV11-2
abundance: -
d_gene: -
len: 14
CDR3aa: CASSLIDPGETQYF
CDR3nt: TGTGCCAGCAGCTTAATAGACCCGGGAGAGACCCAGTACTTC

j_gene: TRBJ2-3
v_gene: TRBV5-6
abundance: -
d_gene: -
len: 14
CDR3aa: CASSLGSAGDTQYF
CDR3nt: TGTGCCAGCAGCTTGGGCTCGGCGGGAGATACGCAGTATTTT

j_gene: TRBJ1-3
v_gene: TRBV28
abundance: -
d_gene: TRBD1
len: 15
CDR3aa: CASSWTGLTGNTIYF
CDR3nt: TGTGCCAGCAGTTGGACAGGGTTGACCGGAAACACCATATATTTT

j_gene: TRBJ2-5
v_gene: TRBV13
abundance: -
d_gene: TRBD2
len: 13
CDR3aa: CASSLGTSEAQYF
CDR3nt: TGTGCCAGCAGCTTAGGTACTAGCGAGGCCCAGTACTTC